The rows below give T cell receptor beta chains drawn from one sample of a study of T cell changes during pregnancy in multiple sclerosis. Only in-frame clones appear in the TCRdb table, and some are missing; sequencing was by immunoSEQ multiplex PCR. Among approximately 69,000 clones listed, roughly 94% were seen once. The sequencing here drew on peripheral blood, taken in the third trimester of pregnancy. All receptors derive from a female donor with multiple sclerosis, enrolled in a pregnancy study. CDR3s include the opening cysteine and the closing phenylalanine or tryptophan. Each record gives: V gene, J gene, CDR3 protein.

V: TRBV7-2; J: TRBJ2-1; CDR3: CASSLYYNEQFF
V: TRBV5-1; J: TRBJ1-5; CDR3: CASSLGPGGNQPQHF
V: TRBV10-1; J: TRBJ1-5; CDR3: CASSGRGGSCSNQPQHF
V: TRBV7-8; J: TRBJ1-6; CDR3: CASSLAGVNSPLHF
V: TRBV5-1; J: TRBJ2-3; CDR3: CASSPNTLSTDTQYF
V: TRBV7-8; J: TRBJ1-3; CDR3: CASSSMTGGGNTIYF
V: TRBV4-3; J: TRBJ2-3; CDR3: CASSQAVAGRTDTQYF
V: TRBV4-3; J: TRBJ1-4; CDR3: CASSQEGTGAEKLFF
V: TRBV7-2; J: TRBJ1-1; CDR3: CASSLGAHTEAFF
V: TRBV19; J: TRBJ1-1; CDR3: CASIIDRSGTEAFF
V: TRBV11-2; J: TRBJ1-2; CDR3: CASSLVMVAGGGNDGYTF
V: TRBV11-2; J: TRBJ1-2; CDR3: CASSSVPGQGVGGYTF
V: TRBV12-5; J: TRBJ2-7; CDR3: CASGRDSVYEQYF
V: TRBV27; J: TRBJ1-2; CDR3: CASRGEVTYGYTF
V: TRBV5-1; J: TRBJ1-2; CDR3: CASSASGTPLVKGGYTF
V: TRBV19; J: TRBJ1-1; CDR3: CASSPGQLMNTEAFF
V: TRBV9; J: TRBJ1-4; CDR3: CASSPHGGAGEKLFF
V: TRBV9; J: TRBJ2-3; CDR3: CASSLSTDTQYF
V: TRBV9; J: TRBJ1-6; CDR3: CASSAEAREYNSPLHF
V: TRBV4-2; J: TRBJ2-7; CDR3: CASSQTLAGGSPSSYEQYF
V: TRBV7-6; J: TRBJ2-7; CDR3: CASSLAGQPYEQYF
V: TRBV11-2; J: TRBJ1-3; CDR3: CASSSRGSGNTIYF
V: TRBV2; J: TRBJ1-1; CDR3: CASSEISMNTEAFF
V: TRBV18; J: TRBJ1-1; CDR3: CASSPSSEEAFF
V: TRBV4-3; J: TRBJ1-1; CDR3: CASSRTDLMNTEAFF
V: TRBV4-2; J: TRBJ1-1; CDR3: CASSRPNGRTEAFF
V: TRBV19; J: TRBJ1-1; CDR3: CASSIGGNTEAFF
V: TRBV19; J: TRBJ1-1; CDR3: CASSIGGWSTEAFF
V: TRBV10-3; J: TRBJ1-1; CDR3: CAISEDRGTEAFF
V: TRBV7-9; J: TRBJ1-2; CDR3: CASSLVGQGYGYTF
V: TRBV29-1; J: TRBJ2-1; CDR3: CSVPGQGASNEQFF
V: TRBV9; J: TRBJ1-6; CDR3: CASSVGQVPADLHF
V: TRBV6-4; J: TRBJ2-3; CDR3: CASSDSATDTQYF
V: TRBV30; J: TRBJ1-2; CDR3: CAWSVRTGATGKGYTF
V: TRBV6-6; J: TRBJ1-5; CDR3: CASSYSRTVSNQPQHF
V: TRBV19; J: TRBJ2-3; CDR3: CASSAGGFLTDTQYF
V: TRBV6-5; J: TRBJ2-7; CDR3: CASSSPMSGGSYEQYF
V: TRBV9; J: TRBJ2-7; CDR3: CASSVGQVSYEQYF
V: TRBV4-3; J: TRBJ1-1; CDR3: CASSQGTGLAEAFF
V: TRBV9; J: TRBJ2-1; CDR3: CALGGGDYNEQFF
V: TRBV19; J: TRBJ2-5; CDR3: CASSILRGETQYF
V: TRBV6-6; J: TRBJ2-1; CDR3: CASSLPGTGAYNEQFF
V: TRBV19; J: TRBJ2-2; CDR3: CASSNYRGLANTGELFF
V: TRBV7-7; J: TRBJ2-1; CDR3: CASSPGTGYNEQFF
V: TRBV11-2; J: TRBJ1-4; CDR3: CASSLDRQGGYIRRPEKLFF
V: TRBV2; J: TRBJ2-1; CDR3: CASSEERGAPFGAQFF
V: TRBV7-9; J: TRBJ2-7; CDR3: CASSPRYEQYF
V: TRBV18; J: TRBJ2-3; CDR3: CASSPQGGRPDTQYF
V: TRBV5-1; J: TRBJ1-1; CDR3: CASSSGRVYTEAFF
V: TRBV7-2; J: TRBJ2-7; CDR3: CASSFGLAGGPQSYEQYF
V: TRBV4-2; J: TRBJ2-3; CDR3: CASSQDAIAGGSPDTQYF
V: TRBV2; J: TRBJ2-5; CDR3: CASTPVARQETQYF
V: TRBV2; J: TRBJ2-7; CDR3: CASTGTNYEQYF
V: TRBV15; J: TRBJ1-1; CDR3: CATSLGTNMNTEAFF
V: TRBV6-5; J: TRBJ2-7; CDR3: CASRDPGQLKQYF
V: TRBV11-3; J: TRBJ2-7; CDR3: CASSLEGQGSYEQYF
V: TRBV4-3; J: TRBJ1-1; CDR3: CASSQVRTGRNTEAFF
V: TRBV6-1; J: TRBJ2-1; CDR3: CASSHQGDEQFF
V: TRBV2; J: TRBJ1-1; CDR3: CASTRQVTEAFF
V: TRBV11-2; J: TRBJ1-1; CDR3: CASSYGGPGTEAFF